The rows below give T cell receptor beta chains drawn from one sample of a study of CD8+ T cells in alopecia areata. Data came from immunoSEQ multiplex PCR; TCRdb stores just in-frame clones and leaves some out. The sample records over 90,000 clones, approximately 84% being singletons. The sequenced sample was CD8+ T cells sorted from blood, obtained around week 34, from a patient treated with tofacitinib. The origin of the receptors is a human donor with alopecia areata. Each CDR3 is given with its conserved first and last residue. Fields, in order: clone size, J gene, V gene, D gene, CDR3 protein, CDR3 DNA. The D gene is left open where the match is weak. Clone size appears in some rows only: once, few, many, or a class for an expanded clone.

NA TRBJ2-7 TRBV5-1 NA CASSLGTGTYEQYF TGCGCCAGCAGCTTGGGAACAGGCACCTACGAGCAGTACTTC
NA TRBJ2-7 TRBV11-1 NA CASSLLADYPYEQYF TGTGCCAGCAGCTTATTAGCCGACTACCCCTACGAGCAGTACTTC
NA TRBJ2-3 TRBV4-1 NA CASSQVGTDTQYF TGCGCCAGCAGCCAAGTAGGCACAGATACGCAGTATTTT
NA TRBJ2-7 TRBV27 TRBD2 CASSSTGSGAYYEQYF TGTGCCAGCAGTTCCACGGGGAGCGGGGCCTACTACGAGCAGTACTTC
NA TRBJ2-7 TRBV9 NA CASSVEGGGYEQYF TGTGCCAGCAGCGTAGAGGGAGGTGGTTACGAGCAGTACTTC
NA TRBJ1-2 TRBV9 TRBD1 CASSGTGGNGYTF TGTGCCAGCAGCGGAACAGGGGGTAATGGCTACACCTTC
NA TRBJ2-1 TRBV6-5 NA CASTHESTADEQFF TGTGCCAGCACCCATGAAAGTACCGCTGATGAGCAGTTCTTC
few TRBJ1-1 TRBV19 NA CASSIGSEGNTEAFF TGTGCCAGTAGTATCGGCTCTGAGGGGAACACTGAAGCTTTCTTT
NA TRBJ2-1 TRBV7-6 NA CASSPRRDEQFF TGTGCCAGCAGCCCGCGGAGGGATGAGCAGTTCTTC
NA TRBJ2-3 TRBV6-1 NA CASSEWETTDTQYF TGTGCCAGCAGTGAATGGGAGACCACAGATACGCAGTATTTT
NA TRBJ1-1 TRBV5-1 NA CASSWTDNTEAFF TGCGCCAGCAGTTGGACGGATAACACTGAAGCTTTCTTT
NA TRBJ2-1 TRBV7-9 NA CASSLIERHAAYNEQFF TGTGCCAGCAGCTTAATTGAAAGGCATGCCGCCTACAATGAGCAGTTCTTC
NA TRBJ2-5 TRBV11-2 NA CASTPVRRGETQYF TGTGCCAGCACCCCTGTGCGGAGGGGGGAGACCCAGTACTTC
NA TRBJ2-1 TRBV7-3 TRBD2 CASSPLAGGRNEQFF TGTGCCAGCAGCCCACTAGCGGGGGGTAGGAATGAGCAGTTCTTC
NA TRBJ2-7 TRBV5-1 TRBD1 CASSSGTGAYEQYF TGCGCCAGCAGCTCCGGGACAGGGGCCTACGAGCAGTACTTC
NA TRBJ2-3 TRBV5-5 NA CASSTDPKTDTQYF TGTGCCAGCAGCACGGACCCGAAAACAGATACGCAGTATTTT
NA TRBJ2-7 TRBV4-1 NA CASSQGQASMEQYF TGCGCCAGCAGCCAAGGACAGGCCAGCATGGAGCAGTACTTC
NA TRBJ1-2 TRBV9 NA CASSSDFGYTF TGTGCCAGCAGCTCAGATTTTGGCTACACCTTC
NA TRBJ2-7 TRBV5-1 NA CASSHSYEQYF TGCGCCAGCAGCCACTCCTACGAGCAGTACTTC
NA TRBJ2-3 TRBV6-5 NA CASSYGDTQYF TGTGCCAGCAGTTACGGTGATACGCAGTATTTT
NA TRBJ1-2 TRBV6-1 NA CASSEVEARYGYTF TGTGCCAGCAGTGAAGTTGAGGCCCGATATGGCTACACCTTC
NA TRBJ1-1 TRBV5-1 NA CASSWGNTEAFF TGCGCCAGCAGCTGGGGGAACACTGAAGCTTTCTTT
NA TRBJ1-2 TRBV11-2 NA CATTEGSPGADGYTF TGTGCCACCACGGAAGGGAGTCCGGGGGCGGATGGCTACACCTTC
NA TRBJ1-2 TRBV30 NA CAWSTTGFYGYTF TGTGCCTGGAGCACGACAGGATTCTATGGCTACACCTTC
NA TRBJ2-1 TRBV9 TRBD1 CASSGGQATVDEQFF TGTGCCAGCAGCGGGGGACAGGCCACAGTGGATGAGCAGTTCTTC
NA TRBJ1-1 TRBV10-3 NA CAIRAGGEAFF TGTGCCATCAGGGCGGGGGGAGAGGCTTTCTTT
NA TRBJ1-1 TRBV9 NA CASSAGARGNTEAFF TGTGCCAGCAGCGCAGGGGCGCGGGGGAACACTGAAGCTTTCTTT
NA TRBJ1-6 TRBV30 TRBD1 CACTEGGVSYPLHF TGTGCCTGTACCGAAGGGGGCGTTTCTTATCCCCTCCACTTT
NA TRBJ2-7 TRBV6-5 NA CASSYVEGDYEQYF TGTGCCAGCAGTTACGTGGAGGGGGACTACGAGCAGTACTTC
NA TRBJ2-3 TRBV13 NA CASSATGGSTDTQYF TGTGCCAGCAGCGCCACCGGGGGATCCACAGATACGCAGTATTTT
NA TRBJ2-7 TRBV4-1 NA CASSQDRRVYPYEQYF TGCGCCAGCAGCCAAGATAGGAGGGTCTACCCCTACGAGCAGTACTTC
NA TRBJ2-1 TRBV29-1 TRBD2 CSVEGREGEQFF TGCAGCGTTGAAGGGCGGGAGGGTGAGCAGTTCTTC
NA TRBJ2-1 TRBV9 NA CASSEGGSGVWANEQFF TGTGCCAGCAGCGAAGGGGGGTCCGGAGTTTGGGCCAATGAGCAGTTCTTC
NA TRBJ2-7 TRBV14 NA CASSQGDRFYEQYF TGTGCCAGCAGCCAAGGCGACAGATTCTACGAGCAGTACTTC
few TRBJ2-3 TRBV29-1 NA CSVEMEGAITDTQYF TGCAGCGTTGAAATGGAAGGGGCGATCACAGATACGCAGTATTTT
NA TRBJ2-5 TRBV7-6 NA CASSLGVTPSQETQYF TGTGCCAGCAGCTTAGGGGTGACTCCAAGCCAAGAGACCCAGTACTTC
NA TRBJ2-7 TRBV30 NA CAWRGPSSYEQYF TGTGCCTGGAGAGGACCGAGTTCCTACGAGCAGTACTTC
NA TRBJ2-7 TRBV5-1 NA CASSQFGQGSSYEQYF TGCGCCAGCAGCCAGTTTGGGCAGGGGTCCTCCTACGAGCAGTACTTC
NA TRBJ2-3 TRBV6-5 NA CASSYFVGDSDTQYF TGTGCCAGCAGTTACTTCGTCGGGGATTCAGATACGCAGTATTTT
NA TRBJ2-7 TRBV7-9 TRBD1 CASSSPGTAAYEQYF TGTGCCAGCAGCTCACCTGGGACAGCCGCCTACGAGCAGTACTTC
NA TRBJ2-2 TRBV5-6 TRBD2 CASSLVLAGTQELFF TGTGCCAGCAGCTTGGTACTAGCGGGGACGCAAGAGCTGTTTTTT
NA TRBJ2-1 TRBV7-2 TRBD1 CASSSRRDSGNEQFF TGTGCCAGCAGCTCCCGCCGGGACAGTGGGAATGAGCAGTTCTTC
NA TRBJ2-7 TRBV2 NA CATGISYEQYF TGTGCCACCGGGATTTCCTACGAGCAGTACTTC